This paragraph covers one T cell receptor (beta chain) sequence. Measured with immunoSEQ multiplex PCR; TCRdb has only the in-frame clones, and not every one. Among some 80,000 clones listed, roughly 87% were seen once. This entry comes from a study of OX40 agonist ivuxolimab in advanced cancers. J lost 7 bases, V lost 4 bases, and 10 bases had no gene match. CDR3 length equals 16 residues. CDR1 SGHRS and CDR2 YFSETQ come from the germline V gene. The J gene is TRBJ1-6, the V gene TRBV5-1; 8 bases fit TRBD1. This sequence was found in an adult with an advanced solid tumor such as melanoma, head and neck, liver or kidney cancer. The input for sequencing was CD4+ or CD8+ T cells sorted from blood, taken in a trial of the OX40 agonist ivuxolimab. In nucleotides, the CDR3 is TGCGCCAGCAGCCCCGTTTTAGGACAGGGAAATTCACCCCTCCACTTT. Translated: CASSPVLGQGNSPLHF. Supplemented by reference TRBV5-1 and TRBJ1-6, the full variable domain reads KAGVTQTPRYLIKTRGQQVTLSCSPISGHRSVSWYQQTPGQGLQFLFEYFSETQRNKGNFPGRFSGRQFSNSRSEMNVSTLELGDSALYLCASSPVLGQGNSPLHFGNGTRLTVT.